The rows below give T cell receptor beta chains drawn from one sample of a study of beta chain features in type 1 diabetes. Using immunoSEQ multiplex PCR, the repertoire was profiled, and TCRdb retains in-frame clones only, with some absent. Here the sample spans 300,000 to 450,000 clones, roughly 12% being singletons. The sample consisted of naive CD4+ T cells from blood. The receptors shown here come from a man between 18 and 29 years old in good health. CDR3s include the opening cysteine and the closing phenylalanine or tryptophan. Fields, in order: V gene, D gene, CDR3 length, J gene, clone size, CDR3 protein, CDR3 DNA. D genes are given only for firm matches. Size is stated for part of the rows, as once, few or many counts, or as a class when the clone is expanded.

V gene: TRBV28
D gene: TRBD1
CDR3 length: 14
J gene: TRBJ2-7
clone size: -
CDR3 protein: CASRWGQATYEQYF
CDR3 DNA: TGTGCCAGCAGGTGGGGACAGGCGACCTACGAGCAGTACTTC

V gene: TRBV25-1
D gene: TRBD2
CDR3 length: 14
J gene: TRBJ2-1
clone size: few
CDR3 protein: CASTVAGGYNEQFF
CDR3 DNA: TGTGCCAGCACGGTAGCGGGAGGGTACAATGAGCAGTTCTTC

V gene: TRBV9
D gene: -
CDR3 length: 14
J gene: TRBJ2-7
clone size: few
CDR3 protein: CASSPSVSSYEQYF
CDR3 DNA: TGTGCCAGCAGCCCGAGCGTTAGCTCCTACGAGCAGTACTTC

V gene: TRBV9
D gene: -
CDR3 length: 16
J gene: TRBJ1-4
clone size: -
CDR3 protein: CASSVATGGNGEKLFF
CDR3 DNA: TGTGCCAGCAGCGTAGCTACGGGGGGTAATGGTGAAAAACTGTTTTTT

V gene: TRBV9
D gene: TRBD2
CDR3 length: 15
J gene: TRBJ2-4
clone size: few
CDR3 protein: CASSLAGGDKNIQYF
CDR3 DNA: TGTGCCAGCAGCCTAGCCGGGGGGGACAAAAACATTCAGTACTTC

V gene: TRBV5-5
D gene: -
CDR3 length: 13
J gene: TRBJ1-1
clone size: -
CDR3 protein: CASSLTPNTEAFF
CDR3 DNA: TGTGCCAGCAGCTTGACTCCGAACACTGAAGCTTTCTTT

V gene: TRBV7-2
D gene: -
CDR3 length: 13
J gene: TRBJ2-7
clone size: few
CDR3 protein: CASSLGQNYEQYF
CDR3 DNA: TGTGCCAGCAGCTTAGGACAGAACTACGAGCAGTACTTC

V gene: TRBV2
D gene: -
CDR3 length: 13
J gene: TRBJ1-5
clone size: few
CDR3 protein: CASRQVAPQPQHF
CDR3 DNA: TGTGCCAGCAGGCAAGTGGCCCCTCAGCCCCAGCATTTT

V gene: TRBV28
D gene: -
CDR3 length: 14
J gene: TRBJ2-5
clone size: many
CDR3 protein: CASRIQGHGETQYF
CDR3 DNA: TGTGCCAGCAGGATCCAGGGCCACGGAGAGACCCAGTACTTC

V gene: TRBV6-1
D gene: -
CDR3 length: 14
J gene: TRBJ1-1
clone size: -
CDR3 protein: CASSDDQALREAFF
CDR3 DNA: TGTGCCAGCAGTGACGATCAGGCGTTACGTGAAGCTTTCTTT